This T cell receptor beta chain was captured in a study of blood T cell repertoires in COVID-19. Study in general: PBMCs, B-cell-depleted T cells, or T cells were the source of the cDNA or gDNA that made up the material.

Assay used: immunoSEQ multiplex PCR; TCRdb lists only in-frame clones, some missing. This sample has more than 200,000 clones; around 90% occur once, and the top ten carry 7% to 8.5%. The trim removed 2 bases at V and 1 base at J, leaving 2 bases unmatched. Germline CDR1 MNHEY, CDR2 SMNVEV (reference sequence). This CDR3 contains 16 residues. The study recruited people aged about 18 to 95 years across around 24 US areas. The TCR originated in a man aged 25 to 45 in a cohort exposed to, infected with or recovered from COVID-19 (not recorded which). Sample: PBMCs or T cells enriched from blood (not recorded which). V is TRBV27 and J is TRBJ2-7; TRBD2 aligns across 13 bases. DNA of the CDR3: TGTGCCAGCAGTTTAGGGACTAGCGGGACGTCCTACGAGCAGTACTTC. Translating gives CASSLGTSGTSYEQYF.